These 9 T cell receptor beta chains share one sample of origin, sequenced in a study of circulating and synovial CD4+ cells in juvenile arthritis. Method: immunoSEQ multiplex PCR; TCRdb's copy keeps in-frame clones and lacks some. The sample lists 30,000 to 40,000 clones; approximately 93% were seen once. Sequenced input: CD4+ T cells from blood. All receptors come from a human donor with juvenile idiopathic arthritis.

This clone was counted between two and nine times. CDR3 sequence (DNA): TGTGCCAGCAGTGCCATGAACACTGAAGCTTTCTTT. This gives the protein CASSAMNTEAFF. The chain is built from TRBV6-1 and TRBJ1-1; D remains unclear. This CDR3 is built from 12 residues. Germline lookup yields CDR1 MNHNS and CDR2 SASEGT. V lost 4 bases and J 0 bases, leaving 3 bases between the germline ends.

CDR3 DNA: TGTGCCAGCAGCGTAGTGGCCTTAGCGGGGCTCGATGGCTACACCTTC. This translates into CASSVVALAGLDGYTF. The chain uses TRBV9 and TRBJ1-2; D may be TRBD1 (5 bases). Between the trimmed V and J ends, which lost 0 bases and 6 bases, there was a span of 18 bases. The CDR3 is made up of 16 amino acids. The germline CDR1 and CDR2 sequences are SGDLS and YYNGEE.

This clone came up once. The rearrangement uses TRBV21-1 and TRBJ2-7; TRBD2, the table's D call, lacks a check against the DNA. TRBV21-1 is a documented pseudogene. This CDR3 comprises 14 residues. CDR3 sequence (DNA): TGTGCCAGCAGCAAAGGACGTGGGGGGTACGAGCAGTACTTC. Residues: CASSKGRGGYEQYF.

J is TRBJ2-1 and V is TRBV5-1; 7 bases are shared with TRBD2. The germline V gene encodes CDR1 SGHRS and CDR2 YFSETQ. Trimming removed 0 bases from V and 2 bases from J; junction bases left unmatched: 2. This CDR3 is built from 15 residues. The CDR3 coding sequence is TGCGCCAGCAGCTTGGCTCTAGCGGCCTACAATGAGCAGTTCTTC. Translation: CASSLALAAYNEQFF.

V is TRBV19 and J is TRBJ2-1; 11 nucleotides match TRBD2. Germline V CDR1 and CDR2: LNHDA, SQIVND (reference sequence). Trimming removed 5 bases from V and 10 bases from J; junction bases left unmatched: 10. The CDR3 has 15 amino acids. CDR3 loop: CASSPGTSGLGEQFF. CDR3 bases: TGTGCCAGTAGTCCCGGGACTAGCGGCCTAGGCGAGCAGTTCTTC.

This chain joins TRBV5-6 and TRBJ1-3; D might be TRBD1 (6 bases). V lost 0 bases and J 2 bases, leaving 12 bases between the germline ends. Germline V gives CDR1 SGHDT, CDR2 YYEEEE. The CDR3 is made up of 16 amino acids. The CDR3 region is CASSLVTGTAGNTIYF. The CDR3 region has the DNA TGTGCCAGCAGCTTGGTAACAGGGACGGCTGGAAACACCATATATTTT.

This chain connects TRBV10-3 to TRBJ2-3, with 7 bases that match TRBD2. In germline, CDR1 is ENHRY, CDR2 SYGVKD. Germline trimming cut 1 base from V and 1 base from J; bases unmatched to any gene: 2. This CDR3 has 15 amino acids. CDR3 amino acids: CAISEFAGGTDTQYF. The CDR3 nucleotides are TGTGCCATCAGTGAGTTTGCGGGGGGCACAGATACGCAGTATTTT.

This clone was counted a few times. The rearrangement joins TRBV19 to TRBJ1-1; 7 positions match TRBD1. CDR1 is LNHDA and CDR2 is SQIVND in the germline V gene (reference sequence). Trimming cost V 11 bases and J 5 bases; bases outside gene matches: 11. The CDR3 has 13 amino acids. CDR3 sequence reads: CAGTLLQGTEAFF. As DNA, the CDR3 is TGTGCCGGTACCCTCCTACAGGGGACTGAAGCTTTCTTT.

The chain couples TRBV15 to TRBJ1-1; D uncertain. Trimming took 2 bases from V and 1 from J, leaving 5 bases between them. This CDR3 is 13 amino acids long. Per the germline V gene, CDR1 is LNHNV and CDR2 is YYDKDF (reference sequence). DNA of the CDR3: TGTGCCACCAGCAGAACGGGGAACACTGAAGCTTTCTTT. It codes for CATSRTGNTEAFF. Full variable domain (outside the CDR3, taken from reference TRBV15 and TRBJ1-1): DAMVIQNPRYQVTQFGKPVTLSCSQTLNHNVMYWYQQKSSQAPKLLFHYYDKDFNNEADTPDNFQSRRPNTSFCFLDIRSPGLGDTAMYLCATSRTGNTEAFFGQGTRLTVV.